This entry describes one T cell receptor (beta chain). The PCR contained 60 Vbeta and 13 Jbeta primers. The method was immunoSEQ multiplex PCR; TCRdb's version includes in-frame clones alone and lacks a portion of them. Among about 160,000 clones listed, 83% were seen once. The data were taken from a study of cytomegalovirus exposure and HLA in healthy donors. Overall study context: Most donors, about 82% of 398 genotyped, fell in the Caucasian-associated ancestry cluster.

In germline, CDR1 is SGHNT, CDR2 YENEEA. The germline V and J ends were trimmed by 1 base and 0 bases, with 12 bases remaining between them. The CDR3 is 17 amino acids. Input material: PBMCs. The receptor comes from a man in his fifties or sixties in good health and CMV-seropositive. The chain couples TRBV11-3 to TRBJ2-2, with D tentatively TRBD2 (5 bases). The DNA of the CDR3 is TGTGCCAGCAGCTTAGGCTTCGGGGAAACGAACACCGGGGAGCTGTTTTTT. This translates into CASSLGFGETNTGELFF.